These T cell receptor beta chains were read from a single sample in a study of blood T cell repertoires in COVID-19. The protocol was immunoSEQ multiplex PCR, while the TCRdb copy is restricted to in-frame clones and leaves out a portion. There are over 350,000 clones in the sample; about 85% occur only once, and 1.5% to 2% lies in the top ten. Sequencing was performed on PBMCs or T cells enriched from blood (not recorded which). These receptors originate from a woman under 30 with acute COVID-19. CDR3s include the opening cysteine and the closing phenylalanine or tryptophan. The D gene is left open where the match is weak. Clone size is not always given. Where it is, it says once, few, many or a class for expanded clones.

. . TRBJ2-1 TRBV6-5 TGTGCCAGCAGTTACTCGGAGACTCCCACCAATGAGCAGTTCTTC CASSYSETPTNEQFF
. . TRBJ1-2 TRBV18 TGTGCCAGCTCACCCGGGATCGCAGATGGCTACACCTTC CASSPGIADGYTF
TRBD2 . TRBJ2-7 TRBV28 TGTGCCAGCAGTCCACCTAGCGGCTCCTACGAGCAGTACTTC CASSPPSGSYEQYF
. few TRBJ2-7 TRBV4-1 TGCGCCAGCAGCCAAGTTGGCGGCTCCTACGAGCAGTACTTC CASSQVGGSYEQYF
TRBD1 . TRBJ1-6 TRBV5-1 TGCGCCAGCAGCTTTCAAACCTTGGGGACAGCAAAAAATTCACCCCTCCACTTT CASSFQTLGTAKNSPLHF
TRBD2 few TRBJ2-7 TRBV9 TGTGCCAGCAGCACGGGACTAGGCCTCTACGAGCAGTACTTC CASSTGLGLYEQYF
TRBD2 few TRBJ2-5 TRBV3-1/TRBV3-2 TGTGCCAGCAGCAACCGAGCGGGAGAGGAGACCCAGTACTTC CASSNRAGEETQYF
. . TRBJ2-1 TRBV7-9 TGTGCCAGCTTTCAGTCCCGAGGGAATGAGCAGTTCTTC CASFQSRGNEQFF
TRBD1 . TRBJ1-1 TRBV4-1 TGCGCCAGCAGCCAAGTCCCGGGACAGCTGACTGAAGCTTTCTTT CASSQVPGQLTEAFF
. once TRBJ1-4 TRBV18 TGTGCCAGCTCACCCAACGAAGGGGCGGCTGAAAAACTGTTTTTT CASSPNEGAAEKLFF
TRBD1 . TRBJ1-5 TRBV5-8 TGTGCCAGCAGCTCGATAAGACAGGGTGGCAATCAGCCCCAGCATTTT CASSSIRQGGNQPQHF